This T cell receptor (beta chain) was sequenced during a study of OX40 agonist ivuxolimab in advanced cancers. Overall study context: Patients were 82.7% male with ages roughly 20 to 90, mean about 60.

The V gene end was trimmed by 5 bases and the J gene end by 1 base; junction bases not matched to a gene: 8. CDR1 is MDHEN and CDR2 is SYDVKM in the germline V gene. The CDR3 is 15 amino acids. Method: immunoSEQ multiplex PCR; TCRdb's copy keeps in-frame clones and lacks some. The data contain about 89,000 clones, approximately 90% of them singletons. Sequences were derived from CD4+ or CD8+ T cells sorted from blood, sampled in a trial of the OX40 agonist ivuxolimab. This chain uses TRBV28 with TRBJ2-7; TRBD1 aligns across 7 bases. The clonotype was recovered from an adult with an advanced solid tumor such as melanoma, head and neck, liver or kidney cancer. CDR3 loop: CASSIPGTASYEQYF. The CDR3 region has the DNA TGTGCCAGCAGTATTCCCGGGACAGCTTCCTACGAGCAGTACTTC.